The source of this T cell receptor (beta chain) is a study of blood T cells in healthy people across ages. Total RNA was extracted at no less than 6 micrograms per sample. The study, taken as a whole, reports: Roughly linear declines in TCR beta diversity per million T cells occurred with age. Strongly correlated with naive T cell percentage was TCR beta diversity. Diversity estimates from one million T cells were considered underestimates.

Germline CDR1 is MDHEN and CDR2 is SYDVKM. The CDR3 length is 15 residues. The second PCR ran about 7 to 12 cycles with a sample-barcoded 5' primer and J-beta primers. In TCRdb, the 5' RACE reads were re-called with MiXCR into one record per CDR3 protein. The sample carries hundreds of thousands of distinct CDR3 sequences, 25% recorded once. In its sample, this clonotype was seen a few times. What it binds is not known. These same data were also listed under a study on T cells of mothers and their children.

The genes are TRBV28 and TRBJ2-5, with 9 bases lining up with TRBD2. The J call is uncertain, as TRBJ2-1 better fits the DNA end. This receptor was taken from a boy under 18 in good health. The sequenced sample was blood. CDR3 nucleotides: TGTGCCAGCAGTACCCCGGGACTAGCAACGAATGAGCAGTTCTTC. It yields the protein CASSTPGLATNEQFF.